This TCR beta chain was retrieved from a study of T cell responses to AZD1222 COVID-19 vaccine. CDR3 length equals 14 residues. The germline V gene has CDR1 SGHRS and CDR2 YFSETQ. After removal of 3 bases from V and 4 bases from J, the junction contained 5 bases not matched to a gene. Overall study results and limits: Samples come after the peak T cell response, not at day 14. An increase in Spike-specific TCR breadth and depth was observed after two AZD1222 doses.

Method: immunoSEQ multiplex PCR; TCRdb's copy keeps in-frame clones and lacks some. The sample holds about 160,000 clones, about 93% seen once. On this clone: What it binds is not known.

The sequence was collected from an adult who received the AZD1222 COVID-19 vaccine. The V and J genes are TRBV5-1 and TRBJ2-7; 9 bases agree with TRBD1. This specimen consisted of peripheral blood, obtained 28 days after the second AZD1222 dose. This CDR3 reads CASSSGTGRYEQYF. DNA for the CDR3: TGCGCCAGCAGCTCGGGGACAGGGCGGTACGAGCAGTACTTC. Filled out from reference TRBV5-1 and TRBJ2-7, the complete variable domain reads KAGVTQTPRYLIKTRGQQVTLSCSPISGHRSVSWYQQTPGQGLQFLFEYFSETQRNKGNFPGRFSGRQFSNSRSEMNVSTLELGDSALYLCASSSGTGRYEQYFGPGTRLTVT.